A selection of T cell receptor beta chains follows, all from one sample in a study of control samples from healthy donors and cancer patients. Clones were read by immunoSEQ multiplex PCR, and TCRdb kept only the in-frame ones, dropping some. Among 150,000 or so clones listed, 80% to 95% were seen once. The sequenced material came from blood. Every receptor here comes from a man between 18 and 35 years old in good health. The conserved cysteine and the conserved F or W are not part of the CDR3 here.

v_call cdr3_aa
TRBV9 ASSLDISPGKDYGYT
TRBV20-1 SARSGTEAF
TRBV6-5 ASSYGPGTSIYEQF
TRBV7-9 ASSSTRSSYNEQF
TRBV19 ASSSSASSYEQY
TRBV28 ASSFGGRGTQKLF
TRBV19 ASSGTGGQPQH
TRBV29-1 SVVQGSHGYT
TRBV9 ASSGGRTGELF
TRBV2 ASSLRWGPREGYNEQF
TRBV4-1 ASSHPPGTEAF
TRBV13 ASSLDRSNTEAF
TRBV6-8 ASSPDRGAF
TRBV4-1 ASSLSRGKVEAF
TRBV30 AWSVRLAMHTQY
TRBV20-1 SARVYGYT
TRBV4-3 ASSPKTGWYTEAF
TRBV19 ASKVQAGTEAF
TRBV19 ASSQGPKNIQY
TRBV18 ASSPREVSYEQY
TRBV27 ASSQGWEQY
TRBV29-1 SVLQGLATEAF
TRBV5-6 ASSLGGNEQF
TRBV13 ASSFGGGQPQH
TRBV10-3 AVRDPGEYSPLH
TRBV3-1/TRBV3-2 ASSQLDRQNTGELF
TRBV29-1 SVGVDSNQPQH
TRBV6-5 ASSSYRGREAF
TRBV5-1 ASRTMITYEQY
TRBV14 ASSQDPGPYNEQF
TRBV24-1 ATSDLEGTGELF
TRBV30 AWTGSPNQPQH
TRBV19 ASSLSGQGAYEQY
TRBV4-3 ASSQDLGLNTEAF
TRBV29-1 SVEGSQDTQY
TRBV27 ASSPGQGASYGYT
TRBV6-6 ASSYPEQGDTQY
TRBV6-6 ASSRQAPSTDTQY
TRBV5-1 ASSIPDGTDTQY
TRBV5-1 ASSSMDRKEAF
TRBV5-1 ASSFSDDYEQY
TRBV11-2 ASSFADTQY
TRBV19 ASSARRATSGNTIY
TRBV28 ASSRKYRVLSTDTQY
TRBV6-2/TRBV6-3 ASSTPSGGTQY
TRBV28 ATLTTGQASPLH
TRBV30 AWSVSVNTEAF
TRBV18 ASSPSKEGETQY
TRBV28 ASSLQQGYEKLF
TRBV12-3/TRBV12-4 ASLARDSDTQY
TRBV6-4 ASSANMRNTEAF
TRBV6-5 ASRDRVGNQPQH
TRBV18 ASSPAAGQGGYGYT
TRBV30 AWRFGSGANVLT